Presented here are 30 T cell receptor beta chains from one specimen sequenced in a study of post-analysis software for immune sequencing data. These TCRs are of unknown antigen specificity. Study-wide findings and caveats: Roughly five TRBV segments were significantly more frequent in patients than in controls. TRBV5-6, TRBV5-1 and TRBV20-1 were among these segments.

Researchers reported that TCR beta cDNA libraries carried unique molecular identifiers. TCRdb called the PCR reads again in MiXCR, with one record for every CDR3 protein. The sample yields some 700,000 distinct CDR3 sequences, approximately 59% seen once. Sequencing was done on a sample of blood. The receptor set was obtained from a girl under 10 years old with multiple sclerosis.

The chain combines TRBV24-1 with TRBJ1-1; D uncertain. CDR1 and CDR2 from the germline V gene are KGHDR and SFDVKD. CDR3 length: 13 residues. V dropped 8 bases and J dropped 0 bases, with 9 bases sitting between them. The CDR3, as DNA: TGTGCCACCACGGACGGAGTGAACACTGAAGCTTTCTTT. Encoded protein: CATTDGVNTEAFF.

The chain links TRBV11-2 to TRBJ2-7; TRBD2 is a possible D gene (6 bases). The CDR3 loop spans 14 amino acids. Germline CDR1 and CDR2: SGHAT and FQNNGV. V shed 2 bases and J shed 6 bases, with 14 bases lying between them. CDR3: CASSLSPGRTEQYF. CDR3 nucleotide sequence: TGTGCCAGCAGCTTATCCCCAGGGAGGACCGAGCAGTACTTC. Drawing the rest from reference TRBV11-2 and TRBJ2-7, the complete variable domain is EAGVAQSPRYKIIEKRQSVAFWCNPISGHATLYWYQQILGQGPKLLIQFQNNGVVDDSQLPKDRFSAERLKGVDSTLKIQPAKLEDSAVYLCASSLSPGRTEQYFGPGTRLTVT.

The genes are TRBV27 and TRBJ2-7; no reliable D call. The V end lost 6 bases, the J end lost 1 base, and 10 bases lay between the germline ends. The CDR3 is 13 amino acids. Germline V gene sequence: CDR1 MNHEY, CDR2 SMNVEV (reference sequence). This CDR3 is CASSSHASYEQYF. DNA of the CDR3: TGTGCCAGCAGCTCACATGCTTCCTACGAGCAGTACTTC.

V and J are TRBV20-1 and TRBJ1-2; D ambiguous. The CDR3 covers 14 residues. The germline CDR1 and CDR2 sequences are DFQATT and SNEGSKA (reference sequence). Trimming cost V 5 bases and J 4 bases, with 17 bases left between them. The CDR3 nucleotides are TGCAGTGCTGGGGTTCATGGGGAGGGCTATGGCTACACCTTC. Protein sequence: CSAGVHGEGYGYTF.

The J gene is TRBJ2-7, the V gene TRBV20-1; 7 bases agree with TRBD2. Looked up from germline, CDR1 is DFQATT and CDR2 is SNEGSKA (reference sequence). The CDR3 is 15 amino acids. The ends lost 1 base at V and 1 base at J; junction bases unmatched: 7. The CDR3 region has the DNA TGCAGTGCTAGAGTCGGGACTACGGATTCCTACGAGCAGTACTTC. This translates into CSARVGTTDSYEQYF.

The chain joins TRBV12-3 or TRBV12-4 to TRBJ2-3; no reliable D call. The CDR3 runs to 15 residues. V was trimmed by 6 bases and J by 1 base, leaving 14 bases between them. This chain's CDR3 is CASSRPATGTDTQYF. In nucleotides, the CDR3 is TGTGCCAGCAGCCGGCCTGCTACCGGCACAGATACGCAGTATTTT.

The chain's CDR3 is CASSYSGVNQPQHF. The CDR3 DNA follows: TGTGCCAGCAGTTACTCAGGGGTCAATCAGCCCCAGCATTTT. The J gene is TRBJ1-5, the V gene TRBV6-5, with D perhaps matching TRBD1 (5 bases). The V gene's germline CDR1 is MNHEY and CDR2 SVGAGI. V lost 0 bases to trimming and J lost 3 bases, with 6 bases between them. CDR3 length equals 14 residues.

The chain has TRBV10-3 and TRBJ2-1, with D unresolved. This CDR3 is built from 12 residues. Germline V gives CDR1 ENHRY, CDR2 SYGVKD. V was pared by 4 bases and J by 10 bases, with 11 bases between. The CDR3 loop is CAISVPQGEQFF. Here the CDR3 DNA reads TGTGCCATCAGTGTCCCTCAAGGAGAGCAGTTCTTC.

This chain connects TRBV9 to TRBJ2-1, with 10 bases fitting TRBD2. J lost 2 bases, V lost 0 bases, and 8 bases had no gene match. Germline lookup yields CDR1 SGDLS and CDR2 YYNGEE. This CDR3 has 18 amino acids. In DNA form, the CDR3 reads TGTGCCAGCAGCGTAGCTGCCAGCGGGGGGGCGGCCTACAATGAGCAGTTCTTC. This codes for CASSVAASGGAAYNEQFF.

The chain employs TRBV5-4 and TRBJ2-3, with D unclear. Germline CDR1 SGHNT, CDR2 YYREEE (reference sequence). V was clipped by 0 bases and J by 2 bases, with 13 bases between them. The CDR3 runs to 16 residues. CDR3: CASSLVGTTPTDTQYF. CDR3 DNA: TGTGCCAGCAGCTTGGTTGGCACAACTCCCACAGATACGCAGTATTTT.

This clonotype turned up a few times. The V gene is TRBV7-9, the J gene TRBJ2-7; 8 nucleotides align to TRBD1. Unmatched junction bases numbered 6, after V lost 3 bases and J lost 2 bases. CDR1 is SEHNR, CDR2 FQNEAQ, per germline (reference sequence). This CDR3 has 15 amino acids. The CDR3 sequence is CASSFTGTGPYEQYF. The CDR3 nucleotides read TGTGCCAGCAGCTTTACCGGGACAGGACCCTACGAGCAGTACTTC.

This clonotype was counted only a few times. The chain has TRBV20-1 and TRBJ2-3; 12 nucleotides match TRBD2. CDR1 and CDR2 (germline): DFQATT, SNEGSKA (reference sequence). With V trimmed by 1 base and J by 8 bases, 7 bases remained unmatched. CDR3 length: 15 residues. CDR3 protein: CSARALAGGRSTQYF. DNA of the CDR3: TGCAGTGCTAGAGCACTAGCGGGGGGTAGGAGTACGCAGTATTTT.

This clonotype occurred many times. One end of the junction varies from germline; a read error may be responsible. V is TRBV5-1 and J is TRBJ2-5; the D call may be TRBD1 or TRBD2 (6 bases each). The CDR3 runs 13 residues. Germline V gives CDR1 SGHRS, CDR2 YFSETQ. This chain's CDR3 is CASSLGGAETQYF. CDR3 nucleotides: TGTGCCAGCAGTTTGGGGGGCGCAGAGACCCAGTACTTC.

The chain combines TRBV29-1 with TRBJ2-1, with D hard to call. This CDR3 contains 13 residues. From germline, CDR1 is SQVTM and CDR2 ANQGSEA. The V gene lost 6 bases and the J gene lost 0 bases, with 9 bases spanning the gap. CDR3 sequence reads: CSVDTSSYNEQFF. The CDR3 nucleotides are TGCAGCGTCGACACCAGCTCCTACAATGAGCAGTTCTTC.

This chain uses TRBV10-3 with TRBJ2-6; 10 positions match TRBD1. CDR3 length: 18 residues. Germline-derived CDR1 and CDR2 are ENHRY and SYGVKD. V gave up 10 bases and J gave up 0 bases; unmatched junction bases: 12. The CDR3 region has the DNA TGTGCCACCCAAAGTAGACAGGGGGCGACCTCTGGGGCCAACGTCCTGACTTTC. This sequence encodes CATQSRQGATSGANVLTF.

The chain carries TRBV2 and TRBJ2-5, with TRBD2 as a possible D gene (5 bases). The CDR3 contains 15 residues. From germline, CDR1 is SNHLY and CDR2 FYNNEI. V was cut by 6 bases and J by 12 bases, with 26 bases left in between. CDR3: CASRYQLDMTDEEYF. CDR3 nucleotide sequence: TGTGCCAGCAGGTATCAACTAGATATGACGGACGAGGAGTACTTC. Supplemented by reference TRBV2 and TRBJ2-5, the full variable domain reads EPEVTQTPSHQVTQMGQEVILRCVPISNHLYFYWYRQILGQKVEFLVSFYNNEISEKSEIFDDQFSVERPDGSNFTLKIRSTKLEDSAMYFCASRYQLDMTDEEYFGPGTRLLVL.

The V gene is TRBV2, the J gene TRBJ2-2; D may match TRBD1 or TRBD2 (6 bases each). Germline loops: CDR1 SNHLY, CDR2 FYNNEI. The CDR3 has 12 residues. V lost 10 bases to trimming and J lost 3 bases, with 9 bases between them. CDR3 DNA: TGTGCCACCGGGGGCGACACCGGGGAGCTGTTTTTT. It translates to CATGGDTGELFF.

This clonotype was recorded a few times. The rearrangement links TRBV7-2 to TRBJ2-7, with TRBD1 as a possible D gene (6 bases). This CDR3 is built from 14 residues. CDR1 and CDR2 from the germline V gene are SGHTA and FQGNSA. Trimming pared 5 bases from V and 5 bases from J, leaving 16 bases between. CDR3 in amino acids: CASSAPGQTHEQYF. The CDR3 nucleotides are TGTGCCAGCAGCGCGCCGGGACAAACCCACGAGCAGTACTTC.

The chain combines TRBV10-3 with TRBJ1-6; the D gene is possibly TRBD1 (6 bases). V was clipped by 6 bases and J by 10 bases, with 16 bases between them. This CDR3 comprises 14 residues. Germline V lookup: CDR1 ENHRY, CDR2 SYGVKD. The chain's CDR3 is CAIRETGRSSPLHF. The CDR3 nucleotides read TGTGCCATCAGGGAAACAGGGAGGAGCTCACCCCTCCACTTT.

This clonotype was detected once. The chain uses TRBV28 and TRBJ1-5; D may be TRBD1 (5 bases). The ends were cut back, 5 bases at V and 1 base at J, with 24 bases in the middle. Germline-derived CDR1 and CDR2 are MDHEN and SYDVKM. The CDR3 loop spans 19 amino acids. Here the CDR3 reads CASSDGGRARTPSNQPQHF. DNA of the CDR3: TGTGCCAGCAGTGATGGGGGTCGGGCCCGAACTCCAAGCAATCAGCCCCAGCATTTT.

The rearrangement joins TRBV3-1 to TRBJ2-1; D gene unclear. Trimming took off 4 bases at V and 10 bases at J, with 11 bases between the two ends. Looked up from germline, CDR1 is LGHDT and CDR2 is YNNKEL (reference sequence). The CDR3 runs 12 residues. In DNA form, the CDR3 reads TGTGCCAGCAGCCCGGGTAGGAGAGAGCAGTTCTTC. It yields the protein CASSPGRREQFF.

The genes are TRBV4-2 and TRBJ2-7, with 7 bases that match TRBD2. CDR1 is LGHNA and CDR2 is YNFKEQ in the germline V gene. The V segment lost 1 base and the J segment 4 bases; nucleotides outside the gene matches: 13. CDR3 length equals 17 residues. The CDR3 DNA follows: TGTGCCAGCAGCCAAGGAGTTGGCGGGAGAAGAGGTTACGAGCAGTACTTC. Translated: CASSQGVGGRRGYEQYF.

Comments on this clonotype: A much larger clone sits a single nucleotide away, making a read error possible. J is TRBJ2-3 and V is TRBV4-3; 12 bases match TRBD2. Per germline, CDR1 LGHNA and CDR2 YSLEER. The CDR3 is 16 residues long. Germline trimming cut 0 bases from V and 8 bases from J; bases unmatched to any gene: 6. CDR3 nucleotide sequence: TGCGCCAGCAGCCAAGATCTAGCGGGGGGGCCAGGTACGCAGTATTTT. Amino acids: CASSQDLAGGPGTQYF.

This chain connects TRBV20-1 to TRBJ2-7; 7 bases align to TRBD2. The CDR3 covers 17 residues. Germline CDR1 is DFQATT and CDR2 is SNEGSKA (reference sequence). V gave up 0 bases and J gave up 0 bases; unmatched junction bases: 11. The CDR3 DNA reads TGCAGTGCTAGAGACGCCATGGGGCGGGAGAACTCCTACGAGCAGTACTTC. Protein: CSARDAMGRENSYEQYF.

The rearrangement joins TRBV6-2 or TRBV6-3 to TRBJ2-3; TRBD2 matches 11 bases. CDR3 length: 21 residues. Germline trimming cut 0 bases from V and 0 bases from J; bases unmatched to any gene: 14. CDR1 and CDR2 from the germline V gene are MNHEY and SVGEGT. CDR3 residues: CASSYSGRGGLAVTSTDTQYF. The CDR3, as DNA: TGTGCCAGCAGTTACTCTGGTCGTGGGGGACTAGCGGTAACCAGCACAGATACGCAGTATTTT.

V and J are TRBV9 and TRBJ2-5, with TRBD2 matching 16 bases. CDR3 length: 18 residues. Unmatched junction bases numbered 9, after V lost 2 bases and J lost 5 bases. Germline loops: CDR1 SGDLS, CDR2 YYNGEE. In DNA, the CDR3 is TGTGCCAGCAGCGTGGGATCGGGACTAGCGGGAGGGCCTGAGACCCAGTACTTC. Its translation: CASSVGSGLAGGPETQYF.

This clonotype has just a few counts. This chain joins TRBV2 and TRBJ1-1, with unresolved D. CDR3 length: 11 amino acids. V was shortened by 3 bases and J by 7 bases, with 6 bases between the two germline ends. CDR1 and CDR2 (germline): SNHLY, FYNNEI. The CDR3 coding sequence is TGTGCCAGCAGTGATGTCGGTGAAGCTTTCTTT. This codes for CASSDVGEAFF.

The genes are TRBV29-1 and TRBJ1-2; the D is unclear. Germline V lookup: CDR1 SQVTM, CDR2 ANQGSEA. Trimming pared 2 bases from V and 0 bases from J, leaving 4 bases between. The CDR3 length is 12 residues. The CDR3 here is CSVERANYGYTF. In DNA, the CDR3 is TGCAGCGTTGAAAGGGCTAACTATGGCTACACCTTC.

The chain couples TRBV12-3 or TRBV12-4 to TRBJ2-1, with D possibly matching TRBD2 (6 bases). CDR3 length: 12 amino acids. Trimming shortened V by 6 bases and J by 10 bases, and 13 bases separated the two germline ends. The CDR3 here is CASRNSGREQFF. Here the CDR3 DNA reads TGTGCCAGCAGAAACTCGGGGAGGGAGCAGTTCTTC.

The V and J genes are TRBV10-3 and TRBJ1-1; D is undetermined. The CDR3 loop spans 14 amino acids. The germline V gene encodes CDR1 ENHRY and CDR2 SYGVKD. V was pared by 2 bases and J by 4 bases, with 11 bases between. CDR3: CAISERSPGTEAFF. The CDR3 DNA reads TGTGCCATCAGTGAGAGGTCACCTGGCACTGAAGCTTTCTTT.